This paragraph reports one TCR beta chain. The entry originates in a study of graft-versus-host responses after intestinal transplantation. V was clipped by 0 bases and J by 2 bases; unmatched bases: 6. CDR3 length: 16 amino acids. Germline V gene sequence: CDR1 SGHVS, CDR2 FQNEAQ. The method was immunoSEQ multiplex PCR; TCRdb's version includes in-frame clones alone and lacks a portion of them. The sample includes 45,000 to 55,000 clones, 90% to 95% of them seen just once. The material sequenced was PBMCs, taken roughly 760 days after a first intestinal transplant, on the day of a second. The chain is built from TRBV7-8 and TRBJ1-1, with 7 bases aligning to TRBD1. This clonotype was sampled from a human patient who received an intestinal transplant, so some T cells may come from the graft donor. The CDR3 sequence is CASSLARGRGNTEAFF. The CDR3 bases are TGTGCCAGCAGCTTAGCCAGGGGGAGGGGCAACACTGAAGCTTTCTTT.